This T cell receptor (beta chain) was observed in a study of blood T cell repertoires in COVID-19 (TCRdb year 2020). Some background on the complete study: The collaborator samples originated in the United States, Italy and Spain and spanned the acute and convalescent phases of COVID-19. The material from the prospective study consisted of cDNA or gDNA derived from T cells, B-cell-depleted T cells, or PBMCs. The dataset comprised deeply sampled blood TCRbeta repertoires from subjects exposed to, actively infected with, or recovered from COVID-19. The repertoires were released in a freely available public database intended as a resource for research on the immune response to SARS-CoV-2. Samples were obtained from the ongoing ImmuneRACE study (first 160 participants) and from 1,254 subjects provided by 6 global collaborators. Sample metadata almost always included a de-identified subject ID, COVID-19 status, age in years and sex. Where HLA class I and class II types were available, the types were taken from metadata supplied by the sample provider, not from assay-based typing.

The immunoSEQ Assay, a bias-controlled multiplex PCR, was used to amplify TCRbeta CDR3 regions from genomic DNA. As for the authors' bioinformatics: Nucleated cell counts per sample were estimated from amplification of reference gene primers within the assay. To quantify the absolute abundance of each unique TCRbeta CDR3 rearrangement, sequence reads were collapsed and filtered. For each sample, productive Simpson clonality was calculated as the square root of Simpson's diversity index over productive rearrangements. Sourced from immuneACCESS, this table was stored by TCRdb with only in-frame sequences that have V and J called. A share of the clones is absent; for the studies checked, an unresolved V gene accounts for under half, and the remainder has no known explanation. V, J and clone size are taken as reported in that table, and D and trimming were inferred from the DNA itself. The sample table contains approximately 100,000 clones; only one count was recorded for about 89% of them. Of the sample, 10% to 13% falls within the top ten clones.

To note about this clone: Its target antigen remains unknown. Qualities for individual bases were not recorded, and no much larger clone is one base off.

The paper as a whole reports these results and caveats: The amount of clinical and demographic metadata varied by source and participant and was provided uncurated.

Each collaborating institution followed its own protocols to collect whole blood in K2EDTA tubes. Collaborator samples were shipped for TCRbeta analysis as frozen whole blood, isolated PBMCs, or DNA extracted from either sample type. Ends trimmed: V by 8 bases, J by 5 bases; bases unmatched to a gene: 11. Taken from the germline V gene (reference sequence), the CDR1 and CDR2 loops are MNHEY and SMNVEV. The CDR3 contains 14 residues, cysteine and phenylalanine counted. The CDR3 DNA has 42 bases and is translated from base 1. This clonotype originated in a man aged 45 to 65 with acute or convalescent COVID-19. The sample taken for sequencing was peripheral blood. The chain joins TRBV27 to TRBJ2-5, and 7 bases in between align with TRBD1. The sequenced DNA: TGTGCCAGCGGGCTAACAGGGGTCCTGGAGACCCAGTACTTC. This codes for CASGLTGVLETQYF.